This T cell receptor (beta chain) derives from a study of T cells in Graves' hyperthyroidism and ophthalmopathy. V lost 1 base and J lost 1; bases outside the gene matches: 0. The CDR3 runs 14 residues. The germline V gene encodes CDR1 SGHAT and CDR2 FQNNGV. This clonotype has ten or more counts. Amplified TCR beta CDR3 regions came from RNA transcripts. The HTBI primer set was used in a first-round RT-PCR of the TCR CDR3. TCRdb passed the multiplex PCR reads through MiXCR, listing each CDR3 protein once. This sample has roughly 560,000 distinct CDR3 sequences, with roughly 14% found just once. This TCR derives from a woman in her forties with Graves' ophthalmopathy. Material: blood. The chain recombines TRBV11-2 with TRBJ2-5, with TRBD1 matching over 7 bases. Here the CDR3 DNA reads TGTGCCAGCAGCTTAGGGACAGGCCAAGAGACCCAGTACTTC. As protein: CASSLGTGQETQYF.